This is a list of T cell receptor beta chains from one sample in a study of T cells in localized non-small cell lung cancer. TCRdb keeps only in-frame clones here, not all; method: immunoSEQ multiplex PCR. The data contain 25,000 to 35,000 clones, 90% to 95% of them singletons. The sequenced sample was PBMCs, obtained before any cancer treatment. These receptors were collected from a man aged 40 to 70 with stage II lung adenocarcinoma. CDR3s include the opening cysteine and the closing phenylalanine or tryptophan.

v_gene	len	j_gene	CDR3aa
TRBV5-6	17	TRBJ1-2	CASSFVHGGQKFYGYTF
TRBV19	15	TRBJ1-5	CASSIGPGGGQPQHF
TRBV11-2	13	TRBJ1-2	CASSLKGGYGYTF
TRBV11-1	14	TRBJ1-5	CASSKDSVNQPQHF
TRBV5-1	14	TRBJ2-3	CASSLAWHTDTQYF
TRBV2	14	TRBJ2-5	CASKRDSYYETQYF
TRBV27	13	TRBJ1-2	CASSRSSGYGYTF
TRBV28	17	TRBJ1-1	CASRSGGGRSRGTEAFF
TRBV19	11	TRBJ1-2	CASSRNRGYTF
TRBV10-3	14	TRBJ1-1	CAISAGVTDTEAFF
TRBV5-4	15	TRBJ2-1	CASSSTSGSYNEQFF
TRBV5-1	17	TRBJ2-5	CASSYRSSGGYQETQYF
TRBV4-1	17	TRBJ1-3	CASSHPIPDRAGNTIYF
TRBV7-2	15	-	CASSFSSEGSYEQYF
TRBV7-9	13	TRBJ2-7	CASSLQASYEQYF
TRBV7-2	16	TRBJ2-5	CASSLSSGTGQETQYF
TRBV11-2	12	TRBJ1-1	CASSFLGTEAFF
TRBV19	20	TRBJ2-6	CASRKIQRKFSDLGANVLTF
TRBV10-1	13	TRBJ2-5	CASTGGVGETQYF
TRBV6-1	13	TRBJ2-7	CASSERISYEQYF
TRBV27	15	TRBJ1-2	CASSPNRQGHYGYTF
TRBV9	14	TRBJ1-5	CASSVDGSNQPQHF
TRBV7-9	15	TRBJ2-3	CASSPKRERGDTQYF
TRBV5-1	13	TRBJ2-3	CASSPFDTDTQYF
TRBV6-6	12	TRBJ1-1	CASSYSKSRAFF
TRBV12-5	14	TRBJ2-2	CASGSLTGTGELFF
TRBV6-5	14	TRBJ2-7	CASGPRQGSYEQYF
TRBV29-1	13	TRBJ2-1	CSAGDIHGNEQFF
TRBV18	17	TRBJ2-1	CASSPWTSGSSYNEQFF
TRBV19	14	TRBJ1-2	CASNLQGAGHGYTF
TRBV2	14	TRBJ2-7	CASSVNRAGNEQYF
TRBV7-2	18	TRBJ1-1	CASSLPLSYDRPNTEAFF